The 6 T cell receptor beta chains below all came from one sample that was sequenced in a study of blood T cell repertoires in COVID-19. Generated by immunoSEQ multiplex PCR, the TCRdb table keeps only in-frame clones and is missing some. Of 300,000 to 400,000 clones detected, approximately 91% appear once; the ten largest clones hold less than 4%. Specimen: PBMCs or T cells enriched from blood (not recorded which). The source of these receptors is a woman younger than 45 who had been exposed to COVID-19.

The J gene is TRBJ1-4, the V gene TRBV19, with D maybe TRBD1 (5 bases). The CDR3 consists of 14 residues. The V end was cut by 6 bases, the J end by 8 bases, with 16 bases between. Germline CDR1 LNHDA, CDR2 SQIVND (reference sequence). The CDR3 region has the DNA TGTGCCAGTAGCCCTGGGGGGGAAGGAGAAAAACTGTTTTTT. This sequence encodes CASSPGGEGEKLFF.

The chain uses TRBV4-2 and TRBJ1-1; 8 bases are shared with TRBD1. The CDR3 runs 14 residues. The germline V gene has CDR1 LGHNA and CDR2 YNFKEQ. With V trimmed by 3 bases and J by 1 base, 1 base remained unmatched. CDR3 coding DNA: TGTGCCAGCAGCCAGGGACAGGCGAACACTGAAGCTTTCTTT. Residues: CASSQGQANTEAFF.

The V gene is TRBV4-1, the J gene TRBJ1-2; D unresolved. Germline CDR1 and CDR2: MGHRA and YSYEKL. There are 13 residues in the CDR3. V was shortened by 1 base and J by 6 bases, with 9 bases between the two germline ends. This CDR3 reads CASSQVAVDGYTF. CDR3 nucleotide sequence: TGCGCCAGCAGCCAAGTGGCAGTGGATGGCTACACCTTC.

The V call is TRBV18, the J call TRBJ1-2, with TRBD1 matching over 7 bases. The CDR3 extends over 15 amino acids. V shed 2 bases and J 3 bases; nucleotides not matched to a gene: 6. Looked up from germline, CDR1 is KGHSH and CDR2 is LQKENI. The CDR3 sequence is CASSPNTGDHYGYTF. The CDR3 nucleotides are TGTGCCAGCTCACCAAACACAGGGGATCACTATGGCTACACCTTC.

This clone has a handful of counts. The rearrangement links TRBV7-9 to TRBJ2-1; 9 nucleotides line up with TRBD1. The CDR3 loop spans 15 amino acids. The germline gives CDR1 SEHNR, CDR2 FQNEAQ (reference sequence). The trim removed 5 bases at V and 7 bases at J, leaving 9 bases unmatched. The CDR3 bases are TGTGCCAGCAGCAAAACCGGGACAGGGAGAAATGAGCAGTTCTTC. It yields the protein CASSKTGTGRNEQFF. The entire variable domain, with the rest obtained from reference TRBV7-9 and TRBJ2-1, is as follows: DTGVSQNPRHKITKRGQNVTFRCDPISEHNRLYWYRQTLGQGPEFLTYFQNEAQLEKSRLLSDRFSAERPKGSFSTLEIQRTEQGDSAMYLCASSKTGTGRNEQFFGPGTRLTVL.

The sample holds one count of this clone. The chain is built from TRBV5-1 and TRBJ2-3; TRBD1 matches 9 bases. CDR3 length: 15 amino acids. With 1 base clipped from V and 7 bases from J, the junction kept 7 bases outside the gene matches. Germline CDR1 reads SGHRS; CDR2 reads YFSETQ. Here the CDR3 reads CASSLTGGELNTQYF. The CDR3 DNA sequence: TGCGCCAGCAGCTTGACAGGGGGCGAATTGAATACGCAGTATTTT.